This T cell receptor (beta chain) stems from a study of shared clonotypes between healthy human individuals. V was trimmed by 4 bases and J by 0 bases, leaving 13 bases between them. CDR3 length: 15 amino acids. Germline V gene lookup returns CDR1 SGHVS and CDR2 FQNEAQ. Profiled with immunoSEQ multiplex PCR; TCRdb holds only in-frame clones, not every one. The table shows a few hundred thousand clones, with roughly four fifths occurring only once. Source material: PBMCs. The rearrangement uses TRBV7-8 and TRBJ2-7; D is unresolved. This TCR was sampled from a woman aged 40-49 years in good health. Some clones in this sample may be carry-over from other donors' samples. DNA for the CDR3: TGTGCCAGCAGCTCTCCGGATTGGTACTCCTACGAGCAGTACTTC. Translation: CASSSPDWYSYEQYF.